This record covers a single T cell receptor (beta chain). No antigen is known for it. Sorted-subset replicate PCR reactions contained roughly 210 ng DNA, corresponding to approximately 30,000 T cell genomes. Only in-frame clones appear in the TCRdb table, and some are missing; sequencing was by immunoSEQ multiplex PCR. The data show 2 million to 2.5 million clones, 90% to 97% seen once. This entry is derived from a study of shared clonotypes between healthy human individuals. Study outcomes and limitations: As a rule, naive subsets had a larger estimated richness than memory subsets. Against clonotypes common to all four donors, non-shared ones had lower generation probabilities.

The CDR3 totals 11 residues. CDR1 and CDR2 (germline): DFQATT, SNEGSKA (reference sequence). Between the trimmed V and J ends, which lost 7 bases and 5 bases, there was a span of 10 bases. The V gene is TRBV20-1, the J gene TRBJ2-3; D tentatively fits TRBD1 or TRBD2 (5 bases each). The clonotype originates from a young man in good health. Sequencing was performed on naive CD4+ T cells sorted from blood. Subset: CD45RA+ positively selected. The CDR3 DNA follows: TGCAGTGGCTTGGGACGAGATACGCAGTATTTT. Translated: CSGLGRDTQYF.